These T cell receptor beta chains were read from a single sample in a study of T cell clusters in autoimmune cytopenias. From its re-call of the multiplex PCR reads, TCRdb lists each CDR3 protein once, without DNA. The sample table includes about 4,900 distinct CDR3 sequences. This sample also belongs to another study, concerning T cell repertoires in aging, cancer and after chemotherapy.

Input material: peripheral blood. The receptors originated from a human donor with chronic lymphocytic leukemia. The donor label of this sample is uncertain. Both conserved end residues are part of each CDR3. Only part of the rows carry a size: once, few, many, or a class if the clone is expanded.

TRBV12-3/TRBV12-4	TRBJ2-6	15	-	CASSLRGSGANVLTF
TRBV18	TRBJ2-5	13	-	CASLPTGEETQYF
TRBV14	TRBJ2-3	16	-	CASSQGGRASTDTQYF
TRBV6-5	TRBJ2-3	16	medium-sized	CASSVSLGTGRNTQYF
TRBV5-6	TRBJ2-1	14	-	CASSFSSSYNEQFF
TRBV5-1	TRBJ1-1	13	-	CASSLIREAEAFF
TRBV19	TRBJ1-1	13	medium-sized	CASSYWGLTEAFF
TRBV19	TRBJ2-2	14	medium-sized	CASSIGYHTGELFF
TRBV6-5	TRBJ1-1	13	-	CASSSIMNTEAFF
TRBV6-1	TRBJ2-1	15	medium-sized	CASRLAGGPYNEQFF
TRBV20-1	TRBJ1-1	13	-	CSARSGVNTEAFF
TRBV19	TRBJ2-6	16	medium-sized	CASSKGGFSGANVLTF
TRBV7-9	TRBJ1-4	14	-	CASSFQGINEKLFF
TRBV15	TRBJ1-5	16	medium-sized	CATSRSSRGSNQPQHF
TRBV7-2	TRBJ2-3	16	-	CASSAPPGTSTDTQYF
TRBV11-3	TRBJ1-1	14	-	CASSLFQGPTEAFF
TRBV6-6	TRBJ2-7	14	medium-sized	CASSPTSGGYEQYF
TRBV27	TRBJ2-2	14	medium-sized	CASRTRAHTGELFF
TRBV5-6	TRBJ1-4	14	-	CASSHQGSHEKLFF
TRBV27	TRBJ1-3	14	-	CASSFAARGNTIYF
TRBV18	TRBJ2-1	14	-	CASSQDSTYNEQFF
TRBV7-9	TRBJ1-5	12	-	CALARINQPQHF
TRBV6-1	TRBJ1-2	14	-	CASVPGPSNYGYTF
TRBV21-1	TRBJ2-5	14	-	CATPTGAYQETQYF
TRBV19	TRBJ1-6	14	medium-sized	CASSFSSYNSPLHF
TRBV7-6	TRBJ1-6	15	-	CASSLGQGGNSPLHF
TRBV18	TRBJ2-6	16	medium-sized	CASSPIRASGANVLTF
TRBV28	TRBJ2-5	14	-	CASSGTGTQETQYF
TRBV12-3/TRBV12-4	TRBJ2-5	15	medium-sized	CASSHRTGRGETQYF
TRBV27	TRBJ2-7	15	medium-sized	CASSLVGVLSDEQYF
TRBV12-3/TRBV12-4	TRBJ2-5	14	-	CASSLRRMQETQYF
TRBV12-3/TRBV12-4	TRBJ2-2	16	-	CASSLVGTVGTGELFF
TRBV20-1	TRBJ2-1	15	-	CSARIDRVFYNEQFF
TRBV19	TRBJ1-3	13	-	CASRSAGGNTIYF
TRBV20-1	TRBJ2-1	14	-	CSAGDRGPSNEQFF
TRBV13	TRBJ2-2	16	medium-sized	CASSLEQGANTGELFF
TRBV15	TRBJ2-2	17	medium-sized	CATSRVAGGSYTGELFF
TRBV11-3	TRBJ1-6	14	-	CASSLLLYNSPLHF
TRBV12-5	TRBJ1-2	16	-	CASGLTSTGAVYGYTF
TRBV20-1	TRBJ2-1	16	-	CSARKPRTSGGGEQFF
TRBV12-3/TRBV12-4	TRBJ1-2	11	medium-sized	CASREIYGYTF
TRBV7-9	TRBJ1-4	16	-	CASSLARPGDNEKLFF